One and the same sample provided the 28 T cell receptor beta chains below, sequenced in a study of blood T cell repertoires in COVID-19. Assay used: immunoSEQ multiplex PCR; TCRdb lists only in-frame clones, some missing. The sample has fewer than 450,000 clones, 85% to 90% seen once. The sequenced material came from peripheral blood. These receptors all stem from a woman aged 70-85 years with COVID-19, enrolled during active disease.

The chain links TRBV29-1 to TRBJ1-1; D possibly corresponds to TRBD1 (6 bases). V was trimmed by 8 bases and J by 1 base, leaving 11 bases between them. Germline loops: CDR1 SQVTM, CDR2 ANQGSEA. The CDR3 sequence is 12 residues long. The CDR3 reads CSTLGGNTEAFF. DNA of the CDR3: TGCAGCACCTTAGGGGGGAACACTGAAGCTTTCTTT. Filled out from reference TRBV29-1 and TRBJ1-1, the complete variable domain reads SAVISQKPSRDICQRGTSLTIQCQVDSQVTMMFWYRQQPGQSLTLIATANQGSEATYESGFVIDKFPISRPNLTFSTLTVSNMSPEDSSIYLCSTLGGNTEAFFGQGTRLTVV.

This clone turned up a few times. The rearrangement uses TRBV12-3 or TRBV12-4 and TRBJ1-3; D remains ambiguous. This CDR3 is built from 13 residues. V was clipped by 5 bases and J by 6 bases, with 11 bases between them. The CDR3 protein is CASSPDTLNTIYF. The CDR3 region has the DNA TGTGCCAGCAGTCCTGACACCCTAAACACCATATATTTT.

V gene TRBV4-3 combines with J gene TRBJ1-3; no reliable D call. CDR1 is LGHNA, CDR2 YSLEER, per germline. The CDR3 loop spans 18 amino acids. Trimming shortened V by 0 bases and J by 0 bases, and 15 bases separated the two germline ends. The CDR3 DNA reads as TGCGCCAGCAGCCAAGAAGTTCCAGAGGCGAGCTCTGGAAACACCATATATTTT. Translated, it gives CASSQEVPEASSGNTIYF.

The rearrangement uses TRBV7-9 and TRBJ1-5; the match to TRBD1 covers 8 bases. Germline CDR1 and CDR2: SEHNR and FQNEAQ (reference sequence). The CDR3 consists of 15 residues. V shed 3 bases and J 4 bases; nucleotides not matched to a gene: 5. CDR3 region: CASSFGQGRNQPQHF. The CDR3 nucleotides are TGTGCCAGCAGCTTTGGACAGGGCCGAAATCAGCCCCAGCATTTT.

The V gene is TRBV24-1, the J gene TRBJ1-2, with 8 positions matching TRBD1. Germline values: CDR1 KGHDR, CDR2 SFDVKD. J was trimmed by 6 bases and V by 3 bases; bases with no gene match: 2. The CDR3 is made up of 13 amino acids. The CDR3 sequence: CATSDRQGNGYTF. The CDR3 DNA reads TGTGCCACCAGTGATCGACAGGGGAATGGCTACACCTTC.

For this clone: The limits of the CDR3 on the DNA are not certain, so only TCRdb's listed CDR3 is given. The rearrangement uses TRBV28 and TRBJ2-7; the table's D call of TRBD1 was not tested on the DNA. The germline gives CDR1 MDHEN, CDR2 SYDVKM. Inclusive of both ends, the CDR3 amounts to 14 amino acids. The CDR3 protein is CASSFLAGAYEQYF.

In this sample, this clone turned up once. Other nucleotide sequences in the sample specify the same CDR3. This chain connects TRBV7-2 to TRBJ1-1; D is ambiguous. This CDR3 is 11 amino acids long. V was trimmed by 5 bases and J by 3 bases, leaving 4 bases between them. The germline V gene encodes CDR1 SGHTA and CDR2 FQGNSA. As DNA, the CDR3 is TGTGCCAGCAGCCCCTACACTGAAGCTTTCTTT. Translated, it gives CASSPYTEAFF.

This clone has a count of ten or more. The chain couples TRBV19 to TRBJ1-5; 7 bases are a match to TRBD1. With 4 bases clipped from V and 7 bases from J, the junction kept 7 bases outside the gene matches. The CDR3 contains 14 residues. The germline gives CDR1 LNHDA, CDR2 SQIVND (reference sequence). CDR3 bases: TGTGCCAGTAGTAGAAGACAGGGAGAACAGCCCCAGCATTTT. Residues: CASSRRQGEQPQHF.

The chain combines TRBV25-1 with TRBJ1-1; maybe TRBD1 (6 bases). The CDR3 is made up of 15 amino acids. Germline values: CDR1 MGHDK, CDR2 SYGVNS. V lost 6 bases and J 2 bases, leaving 16 bases between the germline ends. DNA of the CDR3: TGTGCCAGCAGATCGAACCGGGACACCAACACTGAAGCTTTCTTT. It encodes CASRSNRDTNTEAFF.

The V call is TRBV6-5, the J call TRBJ2-5; the D gene is possibly TRBD2 (5 bases). This CDR3 is built from 15 residues. Trimming left V 7 bases short and J 1 base short, with 16 bases between. CDR1 and CDR2 (germline): MNHEY, SVGAGI. The CDR3 nucleotides are TGTGCCAGCACCGGAGGTGTGGGGAGCCAAGAGACCCAGTACTTC. Amino acids: CASTGGVGSQETQYF.

The V gene is TRBV3-1 (or the pseudogene TRBV3-2), the J gene TRBJ2-2, with TRBD1 identical over 8 bases. The germline V gene encodes CDR1 LGHDT and CDR2 YNNKEL (reference sequence). The V and J ends lost 4 bases and 4 bases, in that order; junction bases with no gene match: 11. CDR3 length equals 17 residues. The CDR3 here is CASSPRKWDRFTGELFF. The CDR3 DNA follows: TGTGCCAGCAGCCCCCGTAAGTGGGACAGGTTCACCGGGGAGCTGTTTTTT.

The chain uses TRBV11-2 and TRBJ1-3; TRBD1 matches at 7 bases. Germline trimming cut 4 bases from V and 2 bases from J; bases unmatched to any gene: 5. Germline CDR1 is SGHAT and CDR2 is FQNNGV. This CDR3 region has 15 residues. The CDR3 here is CASSSTTGAGNTIYF. For the CDR3, the DNA is TGTGCCAGCAGCTCTACCACAGGGGCTGGAAACACCATATATTTT. The full variable domain, its missing parts supplied by reference TRBV11-2 and TRBJ1-3, is EAGVAQSPRYKIIEKRQSVAFWCNPISGHATLYWYQQILGQGPKLLIQFQNNGVVDDSQLPKDRFSAERLKGVDSTLKIQPAKLEDSAVYLCASSSTTGAGNTIYFGEGSWLTVV.

The chain joins TRBV4-1 to TRBJ2-1; the D gene is possibly TRBD1 (5 bases). The V gene's germline CDR1 is MGHRA and CDR2 YSYEKL. The CDR3 totals 16 residues. V lost 1 base and J 6 bases, leaving 16 bases between the germline ends. The CDR3 DNA is TGCGCCAGCAGCCAAGTCCAAGCCCGACAGCGCAATGAGCAGTTCTTC. Translated, it gives CASSQVQARQRNEQFF.

This chain connects TRBV6-2 or TRBV6-3 to TRBJ1-2, with 8 bases lining up with TRBD1. V lost 5 bases, J lost 0 bases, and 5 bases stayed unmatched. Germline V gene sequence: CDR1 MNHEY, CDR2 SVGEGT. CDR3 length equals 15 residues. The CDR3 region has the DNA TGTGCCAGCAGTCTCTACAGGGGGACTAACTATGGCTACACCTTC. As protein: CASSLYRGTNYGYTF.

J is TRBJ1-1 and V is TRBV6-1; 9 bases match TRBD1. Germline CDR1 MNHNS, CDR2 SASEGT. The V and J ends lost 2 bases and 4 bases, in that order; junction bases with no gene match: 5. The CDR3 is 15 amino acids. The CDR3 bases are TGTGCCAGCAGTGAATACTACAGGGGGCCCACTGAAGCTTTCTTT. Translation: CASSEYYRGPTEAFF.

The genes are TRBV9 and TRBJ2-5; TRBD1 agrees at 9 bases. There are 15 residues in the CDR3. Trimming cost V 2 bases and J 5 bases; bases outside gene matches: 7. Germline values: CDR1 SGDLS, CDR2 YYNGEE. The CDR3, as DNA: TGTGCCAGCAGCGTTAGGGACAGGGACAGGGAGACCCAGTACTTC. Translated, it gives CASSVRDRDRETQYF.

The DNA for the CDR3 is TGTGCCTGGAGTGTATACAGCTACTATGGCTACACCTTC. Its protein product is CAWSVYSYYGYTF. The J gene is TRBJ1-2, the V gene TRBV30; no clear D gene. Trimming stripped 0 bases from V and 3 bases from J, with 8 bases between. CDR3 length: 13 residues. The germline CDR1 and CDR2 sequences are GTSNPN and SVGIG (reference sequence).

The chain links TRBV5-1 to TRBJ2-1; D possibly corresponds to TRBD1 (5 bases). Germline V gene lookup returns CDR1 SGHRS and CDR2 YFSETQ. Trimming left V 3 bases short and J 10 bases short, with 23 bases between. The CDR3 spans 16 residues. CDR3 nucleotides: TGCGCCAGCAGCTCCCCCGACCAGGGTGGGTTTTACGAGCAGTTCTTC. It encodes CASSSPDQGGFYEQFF.

V usage is TRBV12-2 and J usage is TRBJ1-1; TRBD1 reflects the table's D call only, with no check against the DNA. TRBV12-2 is an annotated pseudogene. There are 20 residues in the CDR3. CDR3 region: CASRLAREAGGQGNNTEAFF. In nucleotides, the CDR3 is TGTGCAAGTCGCTTAGCGCGGGAGGCCGGCGGACAGGGGAATAACACTGAAGCTTTCTTT.

The genes are TRBV9 and TRBJ2-7; 9 bases map to TRBD1. The V and J ends lost 4 bases and 2 bases, in that order; junction bases with no gene match: 4. Germline lookup yields CDR1 SGDLS and CDR2 YYNGEE. The CDR3 consists of 14 residues. The CDR3 loop reads CASSPRDRAYEQYF. In nucleotides, the CDR3 is TGTGCCAGCAGCCCCCGGGACAGGGCCTACGAGCAGTACTTC.

The V and J genes are TRBV24-1 and TRBJ2-1; TRBD2 matches at 9 bases. Trimming took 3 bases from V and 7 from J; bases not matched to a gene: 9. In germline, CDR1 is KGHDR, CDR2 SFDVKD. The CDR3 totals 16 residues. CDR3 in DNA: TGTGCCACCAGTGATCCGAGCGGGGGGCTTATAAATGAGCAGTTCTTC. Amino acid sequence: CATSDPSGGLINEQFF.

V gene TRBV4-1 combines with J gene TRBJ1-4; 8 nucleotides agree with TRBD1. The germline gives CDR1 MGHRA, CDR2 YSYEKL. The CDR3 is made up of 18 amino acids. After removal of 2 bases from V and 0 bases from J, the junction contained 8 bases not matched to a gene. CDR3 DNA sequence: TGCGCCAGCAGCCAAACACCGGGACAGGCCACAACTAATGAAAAACTGTTTTTT. This translates into CASSQTPGQATTNEKLFF.

This clone was counted a single time. The gene calls are TRBV27 and TRBJ2-1; tentative D call: TRBD2 (6 bases). V dropped 3 bases and J dropped 4 bases, with 13 bases sitting between them. The germline gives CDR1 MNHEY, CDR2 SMNVEV (reference sequence). The CDR3 has 15 residues. CDR3 region: CASSFSGDPYNEQFF. Written as DNA, the CDR3 is TGTGCCAGCAGTTTTTCGGGGGACCCTTACAATGAGCAGTTCTTC.

The rearrangement joins TRBV5-1 to TRBJ2-3; 9 bases align to TRBD1. The CDR3 covers 16 residues. Trimming removed 3 bases from V and 3 bases from J; junction bases left unmatched: 8. CDR1 is SGHRS, CDR2 YFSETQ, per germline. CDR3 DNA: TGCGCCAGCAGCTCACAGGGGGCGATTGGGACAGATACGCAGTATTTT. It is translated as CASSSQGAIGTDTQYF.

CDR3: CASSPLTGYPGELFF. The CDR3 nucleotides read TGTGCCAGCAGCCCACTGACAGGGTACCCCGGGGAGCTGTTTTTT. V is TRBV7-9 and J is TRBJ2-2; TRBD1 matches at 7 bases. V lost 5 bases to trimming and J lost 6 bases; unmatched junction nucleotides: 9. Germline V gene lookup returns CDR1 SEHNR and CDR2 FQNEAQ (reference sequence). The CDR3 is 15 amino acids.

V is TRBV7-2 and J is TRBJ1-1; TRBD1 agrees at 7 bases. The CDR3 runs to 15 residues. The V segment lost 5 bases and the J segment 2 bases; nucleotides outside the gene matches: 8. Germline CDR1 and CDR2: SGHTA and FQGNSA. DNA for the CDR3: TGTGCCAGCAGCGAGAGGGGGCGCTTCAACACTGAAGCTTTCTTT. Its translation is CASSERGRFNTEAFF.

The chain has TRBV7-2 and TRBJ2-5, with TRBD1 as a possible D gene (6 bases). V was pared by 3 bases and J by 3 bases, with 8 bases between. Germline V gives CDR1 SGHTA, CDR2 FQGNSA. The CDR3 has 13 residues. CDR3 sequence: CASSFNREETQYF. The CDR3 DNA reads TGTGCCAGCAGCTTTAACAGGGAAGAGACCCAGTACTTC.

The CDR3 spells CAWSDTGADGYTF. The CDR3 region has the DNA TGTGCCTGGAGTGATACAGGGGCAGATGGCTACACCTTC. The chain couples TRBV30 to TRBJ1-2, with 7 bases matching TRBD1. The CDR3 length is 13 residues. The V and J ends lost 1 base and 6 bases, in that order; junction bases with no gene match: 5. Germline assignment: CDR1 GTSNPN and CDR2 SVGIG (reference sequence).